The 16 T cell receptor beta chains listed next were all sequenced from one sample in a study of neoadjuvant anti-PD-1 for oral cavity cancer. TCRdb keeps only in-frame clones here, not all; method: immunoSEQ multiplex PCR. The sample includes about 80,000 clones, about 84% of them seen just once. Sequenced here: PBMCs, sampled before nivolumab (anti-PD-1) treatment. The receptors originated from a person aged 35-80 years with oral cavity squamous cell carcinoma.

This rearrangement joins TRBV29-1 to TRBJ2-5; D possibly corresponds to TRBD1 (6 bases). The CDR3 runs 14 residues. V lost 6 bases and J 5 bases, leaving 19 bases between the germline ends. From germline, CDR1 is SQVTM and CDR2 ANQGSEA. DNA of the CDR3: TGCAGCGTACAGGGATTAGTGTTTGGTGAGACCCAGTACTTC. It specifies CSVQGLVFGETQYF.

The chain combines TRBV6-6 with TRBJ1-2; D gene unclear. CDR1 MNHNY and CDR2 SVGAGI come from the germline V gene (reference sequence). The CDR3 is 14 amino acids. Trimming left V 6 bases short and J 0 bases short, with 11 bases between. Here the CDR3 reads CASSPTETNYGYTF. In DNA, the CDR3 is TGTGCCAGCAGCCCGACGGAAACTAACTATGGCTACACCTTC.

A remark on this clone: Other DNA sequences within the sample encode an identical CDR3. This rearrangement joins TRBV11-2 to TRBJ2-5, with unresolved D. Germline CDR1 and CDR2: SGHAT and FQNNGV. V lost 8 bases, J lost 4 bases, and 5 bases lay in between. This CDR3 region has 10 residues. CDR3 in DNA: TGTGCCAGCTCGCGAGAGACCCAGTACTTC. Its translation is CASSRETQYF.

J is TRBJ2-5 and V is TRBV29-1; TRBD2 might be the D (5 bases). This CDR3 spans 13 amino acids. Germline V gene data show CDR1 as SQVTM and CDR2 as ANQGSEA. V dropped 2 bases and J dropped 6 bases, with 13 bases sitting between them. The CDR3 DNA is TGCAGCGTTGAATTGGTGGGAGTAAAGACCCAGTACTTC. Amino acid sequence: CSVELVGVKTQYF.

The rearrangement joins TRBV2 to TRBJ1-1, with D possibly being TRBD1 (6 bases). Trimming removed 10 bases from V and 10 bases from J, with 25 bases in between. The germline gives CDR1 SNHLY, CDR2 FYNNEI. The CDR3 covers 14 residues. DNA of the CDR3: TGTGCCATCCTGACTACCGGGACACCGGGGAGAGCTTTCTTT. Residues: CAILTTGTPGRAFF.

This rearrangement joins TRBV5-4 to TRBJ1-2; D possibly corresponds to TRBD1 (5 bases). Trimming removed 4 bases at V and 4 bases at J, with 17 bases between. Germline CDR1 is SGHNT and CDR2 is YYREEE (reference sequence). The CDR3 totals 15 residues. The CDR3 protein is CASSPDPGLGYGYTF. The DNA of the CDR3 is TGTGCCAGCAGCCCGGACCCAGGGCTGGGCTATGGCTACACCTTC.

The chain links TRBV28 to TRBJ1-2; 9 nucleotides agree with TRBD1. The CDR3 consists of 15 residues. Per the germline V gene, CDR1 is MDHEN and CDR2 is SYDVKM. V dropped 8 bases and J dropped 5; count of bases not matched to a gene: 12. The CDR3 here is CASLAGDRDIYGYTF. The CDR3, as DNA: TGTGCCAGCCTAGCGGGGGACAGGGATATTTATGGCTACACCTTC.

The V call is TRBV5-8, the J call TRBJ2-2, with 11 bases matching TRBD1. The germline V gene has CDR1 SGHTS and CDR2 YDEGEE. Losses at the gene ends were 3 bases for V and 6 bases for J; bases not matched to a gene: 4. The CDR3 consists of 15 residues. In DNA form, the CDR3 reads TGTGCCAGCAGCTCCGGACAGGGGGCCGCCGGGGAGCTGTTTTTT. It translates to CASSSGQGAAGELFF.

The rearrangement uses TRBV10-1 and TRBJ2-1; 8 bases are a match to TRBD2. The CDR3 is 13 residues long. V lost 4 bases, J lost 9 bases, and 5 bases stayed unmatched. Germline CDR1 reads WNHNN; CDR2 reads SYGVQD (reference sequence). The DNA of the CDR3 is TGCGCCAGCAGTGTTCGGACTAGCAGTGAGCAGTTCTTC. Its protein product is CASSVRTSSEQFF.

The genes are TRBV6-5 and TRBJ2-1, with 7 positions matching TRBD2. The CDR3 covers 14 residues. V lost 9 bases and J lost 0; bases outside the gene matches: 5. Per germline, CDR1 MNHEY and CDR2 SVGAGI. CDR3 region: CASASGRSYNEQFF. The DNA of the CDR3 is TGTGCCAGTGCTAGCGGCCGCTCCTACAATGAGCAGTTCTTC.

CDR3 sequence (DNA): TGTGCCAGCAGTCGAGGACTGCAAGAGACCCAGTACTTC. Translated: CASSRGLQETQYF. The rearrangement joins TRBV6-6 to TRBJ2-5, with TRBD2 as a possible D gene (5 bases). CDR3 length: 13 residues. Deletions cut 5 bases from V and 2 bases from J, with 9 bases between. CDR1 is MNHNY, CDR2 SVGAGI, per germline (reference sequence).

J is TRBJ2-1 and V is TRBV5-1, with D possibly called TRBD1 or TRBD2 (5 bases each). Germline lookup yields CDR1 SGHRS and CDR2 YFSETQ. The ends were cut back, 0 bases at V and 6 bases at J, with 16 bases in the middle. The CDR3 length is 16 residues. CDR3 DNA: TGCGCCAGCAGCTTGGCCGGGGACCCTCGGGGCAATGAGCAGTTCTTC. Translating it yields CASSLAGDPRGNEQFF.

This chain joins TRBV6-5 and TRBJ2-7; TRBD2 aligns across 12 bases. Germline-derived CDR1 and CDR2 are MNHEY and SVGAGI. This CDR3 comprises 14 residues. J lost 3 bases, V lost 5 bases, and 2 bases had no gene match. The CDR3 region has the DNA TGTGCCAGCAGTCCACTAGCGGGGGGCTACGAGCAGTACTTC. Its translation: CASSPLAGGYEQYF.

V and J are TRBV7-2 and TRBJ2-7; the match to TRBD2 covers 7 bases. The CDR3 sequence is 15 residues long. Trimming cost V 5 bases and J 2 bases; bases outside gene matches: 9. In germline, CDR1 is SGHTA, CDR2 FQGNSA. For the CDR3, the DNA is TGTGCCAGCAGCATCCTTGAGGGAGGGGCCTACGAGCAGTACTTC. It is translated as CASSILEGGAYEQYF.

The CDR3, as DNA: TGTGCCAGCAGAGGGTGGACAAGCAACACCGGGGAGCTGTTTTTT. Protein sequence: CASRGWTSNTGELFF. The chain couples TRBV7-2 to TRBJ2-2, with D maybe TRBD1 (5 bases). This CDR3 spans 15 amino acids. Trimming took 6 bases from V and 2 from J, leaving 13 bases between them. In germline, CDR1 is SGHTA, CDR2 FQGNSA.

The chain links TRBV28 to TRBJ2-1, with D possibly matching TRBD2 (6 bases). V shed 4 bases and J shed 9 bases, with 19 bases lying between them. This CDR3 has 15 amino acids. The V gene's germline CDR1 is MDHEN and CDR2 SYDVKM. The CDR3 DNA follows: TGTGCCAGCAGTTCACCCTCGGGACTTTCGGGTGAGCAGTTCTTC. It is translated as CASSSPSGLSGEQFF.